This TCR beta chain was observed in a study of neoadjuvant nivolumab and ipilimumab in lung cancer. General study results and limits: Only two of four nivolumab-treated tumors gained richness and clonality by surgery. Resected-tumor TCR richness correlated positively with pretherapy blood richness. Pathologic regression was not significantly tied to TCR clonality.

Measured with immunoSEQ multiplex PCR; TCRdb has only the in-frame clones, and not every one. The sample holds about 9,000 clones, roughly 84% seen once. In regard to this clone: Its antigen is not identified.

Per germline, CDR1 SGHRS and CDR2 YFSETQ. Trimming left V 4 bases short and J 0 bases short, with 13 bases between. This CDR3 is 15 amino acids long. The chain has TRBV5-1 and TRBJ1-1; D remains unclear. The origin of this receptor is an adult with non-small cell lung cancer. This specimen consisted of tumor tissue, obtained after neoadjuvant nivolumab, alone or with ipilimumab, at or shortly before surgery. CDR3 sequence (DNA): TGCGCCAGCAGCCACGGACGGCGGCTGAACACTGAAGCTTTCTTT. Protein product: CASSHGRRLNTEAFF.